These T cell receptor beta chains were read from a single sample in a study of blood T cell repertoires in COVID-19. Some clones are missing from TCRdb's copy, which holds only in-frame ones; the method was immunoSEQ multiplex PCR. Seen here are 130,000 or so clones, 79% observed once, and the top ten hold 4% to 5%. The sequenced sample was peripheral blood. The receptors come from a woman aged 70-85 years with COVID-19, enrolled during active disease. Both conserved end residues are part of each CDR3. The order of the fields is J gene, clone size, D gene, V gene, CDR3 DNA, CDR3 protein. A D gene is named only where the DNA matches it firmly. The size field is filled for only some rows; it gives once, few, many or a size class.

>TRBJ1-6|once|TRBD1|TRBV27
TGTGCCAGCAGCCAAGACAGGGGAAATTCACCCCTCCACTTT
CASSQDRGNSPLHF
>TRBJ1-1|-|TRBD1|TRBV7-3
TGTGCCAGCAGCGCGACGTCCGGGACAGGGCTTTCCCTGGACACTGAAGCTTTCTTT
CASSATSGTGLSLDTEAFF
>TRBJ2-7|-|TRBD1|TRBV7-9
TGTGCCAGCAGCTTAGGGACAGGTGGCGAGCAGTACTTC
CASSLGTGGEQYF
>TRBJ2-7|-|-|TRBV6-5
TGTGCCAGCAGTTACTCGACTCGCGGGGCCCAGCTCGAGCAGTACTTC
CASSYSTRGAQLEQYF
>TRBJ2-1|-|-|TRBV28
TGTGCCAGCAGTTTGAGTCAAAACAATGAGCAGTTCTTC
CASSLSQNNEQFF
>TRBJ1-3|-|-|TRBV5-4
TGTGCCAGCAGCGTAACAGGGCAAAACACCATATATTTT
CASSVTGQNTIYF
>TRBJ1-1|-|-|TRBV6-5
TGTGCCACTTCCCTAGGGAGAAACACTGAAGCTTTCTTT
CATSLGRNTEAFF
>TRBJ2-3|few|TRBD1|TRBV19
TGTGCCAGTAGTCGGTATCTGGGACAGTTATCAGATACGCAGTATTTT
CASSRYLGQLSDTQYF
>TRBJ1-6|-|-|TRBV19
TGTGCCAGTAGTACCCGACACCCATTAGCGGGGAGCTCCTATAATTCACCCCTCCACTTT
CASSTRHPLAGSSYNSPLHF
>TRBJ1-3|-|-|TRBV18
TGTGCCAGCTCACCACGGGCCGACAGCGCTGGAAACACCATATATTTT
CASSPRADSAGNTIYF
>TRBJ2-7|-|-|TRBV6-1
TGTGCCAGCAGTGAAGCGGGGCAGTACGAGCAGTACTTC
CASSEAGQYEQYF
>TRBJ1-3|once|-|TRBV12-3/TRBV12-4
TGTGCCAGCAGTTTGGGCCGCCGAAACACCATATATTTT
CASSLGRRNTIYF
>TRBJ2-7|once|-|TRBV6-5
TGTGCCAGCAGGGTCAGGGGCTACGAGCAGTACTTC
CASRVRGYEQYF
>TRBJ2-1|few|TRBD2|TRBV6-2/TRBV6-3
TGTGCCAGCAGTTTGCTTATAACTAGCGGGAATACCGCTGAGCAGTTCTTC
CASSLLITSGNTAEQFF
>TRBJ2-7|-|-|TRBV7-2
TGTGCCAGCAGCTTATCAGGGCAGAGCTCCTACGAGCAGTACTTC
CASSLSGQSSYEQYF
>TRBJ1-6|few|TRBD1|TRBV7-8
TGTGCCAGCAGCCCCCGCGGGCAGGGGGCCGGATCACCCCTCCACTTT
CASSPRGQGAGSPLHF
>TRBJ1-1|-|-|TRBV7-2
TGTGCCAGCAGCTTAATAGGGGCGGTGAACACTGAAGCTTTCTTT
CASSLIGAVNTEAFF
>TRBJ1-2|-|TRBD1|TRBV4-1
TGCGCCAGCAGCCAAGGGGAGACAGGGCCCTATGGCTACACCTTC
CASSQGETGPYGYTF
>TRBJ2-7|few|-|TRBV3-1/TRBV3-2
TGTGCCAGCAGCCAAGCAGGGGGATGGGGGCGGGATCTATACGAGCAGTACTTC
CASSQAGGWGRDLYEQYF
>TRBJ2-1|-|TRBD1|TRBV7-9
TGTGCCAGCAGCTACACGACAGGGGCCTCTAGGAATGAGCAGTTCTTC
CASSYTTGASRNEQFF
>TRBJ1-1|once|-|TRBV5-1
TGCGCCAGCAGCCTAGACACCCAGGGATTCGCTTTCTTT
CASSLDTQGFAFF
>TRBJ1-6|-|TRBD1|TRBV18
TGTGCCAGCTGCATGGCCCGGACAGGGGCCGGCGGTTCACCCCTCCACTTT
CASCMARTGAGGSPLHF
>TRBJ1-3|-|-|TRBV19
TGTGCCAGTAGTATAGATCTGCCAGGGAAGGACGCTGGAAACACCATATATTTT
CASSIDLPGKDAGNTIYF
>TRBJ1-1|few|TRBD1|TRBV7-8
TGTGCCAGCAGCTTACCCGGGACAGGGAACACTGAAGCTTTCTTT
CASSLPGTGNTEAFF
>TRBJ2-5|-|TRBD1|TRBV23-1
TGCGCCAGCAGTCAAGTTCTGACAGGGGGCGACGAGACCCAGTACTTC
CASSQVLTGGDETQYF
>TRBJ2-7|-|-|TRBV14
TGTGCCAGCAGCCAAGTTTCTAAGCAGTACTTC
CASSQVSKQYF
>TRBJ1-5|-|TRBD1|TRBV28
TGTGCCGGCGAGAAAAGGGGGCCCAATCAGCCCCAGCATTTT
CAGEKRGPNQPQHF
>TRBJ1-1|-|-|TRBV6-5
TGTGCCAGCAAGCAGGAAGAGTATAGTACTGAAGCTTTCTTT
CASKQEEYSTEAFF
>TRBJ1-1|-|-|TRBV20-1
TGCAGTGCTAGAGGAGTCACTGAAGCTTTCTTT
CSARGVTEAFF
>TRBJ1-1|-|-|TRBV11-1
TGTGCCAGTTCTGCAGGGGACCTCAACACTGAAGCTTTCTTT
CASSAGDLNTEAFF
>TRBJ1-2|-|-|TRBV5-1
TGCGCCAGTGAACAAGGCGACAGTAACTATGGCTACACCTTC
CASEQGDSNYGYTF
>TRBJ1-1|-|-|TRBV12-3/TRBV12-4
TGTGCCAGCAATAACAGGGAGAACACTGAAGCTTTCTTT
CASNNRENTEAFF
>TRBJ2-2|-|-|TRBV7-3
TGTGCCAGCAGCTTATACAGGGACACCGGGGAGCTGTTTTTT
CASSLYRDTGELFF
>TRBJ1-2|-|TRBD1|TRBV19
TGTGCCAGTAGAGAAGACAGGGCTTCCTTGGGCTACACCTTC
CASREDRASLGYTF
>TRBJ2-1|-|TRBD2|TRBV4-2
TGTGCCAGCAGCCAGACGACTAGCGGGGGCTACAATGAGCAGTTCTTC
CASSQTTSGGYNEQFF
>TRBJ1-5|few|TRBD1|TRBV6-5
TGTGCCAGCAGTCCAGACAGGGGGAGCCGTCAGCCCCAGCATTTT
CASSPDRGSRQPQHF
>TRBJ1-4|-|TRBD1|TRBV30
TGTGCCTGGACCCTCGGGACAGGGAAGAGTGAAAAACTGTTTTTT
CAWTLGTGKSEKLFF
>TRBJ1-2|-|TRBD1|TRBV20-1
TGCAGTGCTAGTACAGGGGAATATGGCTACACCTTC
CSASTGEYGYTF
>TRBJ2-1|-|-|TRBV18
TGTGCCAGCTCACCGACGACAGGCAACTCTGAGCAGTTCTTC
CASSPTTGNSEQFF
>TRBJ2-7|-|TRBD1|TRBV3-1/TRBV3-2
TGTGCCAGCAGCCGCGCGACAGGGGGGCCCTACGAGCAGTACTTC
CASSRATGGPYEQYF
>TRBJ1-1|-|-|TRBV29-1
TGCAGCGTCGGGTCGTTCACAGGGATTGGCACTGAAGCTTTCTTT
CSVGSFTGIGTEAFF
>TRBJ2-7|-|TRBD1|TRBV9
TGTGCCAGCAGCGTTTCCCCGGGACAGTTGTACGAGCAGTACTTC
CASSVSPGQLYEQYF
>TRBJ2-5|-|-|TRBV4-2
TGTGCCAGCAGCCCGAGAGAGGGGGGGGAAGAGACCCAGTACTTC
CASSPREGGEETQYF
>TRBJ2-1|-|TRBD2|TRBV7-8
TGTGCCAGCACCCCCCAGCCGGGGGGCTCCTACAATGAGCAGTTCTTC
CASTPQPGGSYNEQFF
>TRBJ1-5|-|-|TRBV3-1/TRBV3-2
TGTGCCAGCAGCCAAGATGCAGGCCTCTATCAGCCCCAGCATTTT
CASSQDAGLYQPQHF
>TRBJ1-5|-|-|TRBV2
TGTGCCAGCAGTGATGGGACACCGTGGTTCAATCAGCCCCAGCATTTT
CASSDGTPWFNQPQHF
>TRBJ2-7|-|TRBD1|TRBV7-2
TGTGCCAGCAGCTCCGGGACAGGGGTCTACGAGCAGTACTTC
CASSSGTGVYEQYF
>TRBJ1-4|-|TRBD1|TRBV27
TGTGCCAGCAGTGACGACAGGGTTGGGGGGACAAAACTGTTTTTT
CASSDDRVGGTKLFF
>TRBJ2-1|-|-|TRBV5-1
TGCGCCAGCAGCTTGGTGTTGGACTACCAGCAGTTCTTC
CASSLVLDYQQFF
>TRBJ2-7|-|-|TRBV3-1/TRBV3-2
TGTGCCAGCAGCCCATCAGGGGTATCTTCCTACGAGCAGTACTTC
CASSPSGVSSYEQYF